Following are 26 T cell receptor beta chains from one sample sequenced in a study of control samples from healthy donors and cancer patients. Profiling relied on immunoSEQ multiplex PCR, and the TCRdb table lists in-frame clones only, not all of them. The sample yields roughly 90,000 clones, 90% to 95% seen once. The sample was blood. The origin of the receptors is a woman aged 25 to 45 in good health.

The chain joins TRBV27 to TRBJ2-7; D may be TRBD2 (5 bases). CDR1 and CDR2 (germline): MNHEY, SMNVEV (reference sequence). V gave up 3 bases and J gave up 0 bases, with 9 bases separating them. The CDR3 loop spans 14 amino acids. The chain's CDR3 is CASSLAGSSYEQYF. The CDR3 DNA reads TGTGCCAGCAGTTTGGCGGGCAGCTCCTACGAGCAGTACTTC.

The J gene is TRBJ1-5, the V gene TRBV6-1; D call uncertain. Per germline, CDR1 MNHNS and CDR2 SASEGT. The V end lost 3 bases, the J end lost 7 bases, and 10 bases lay between the germline ends. CDR3 length: 13 residues. DNA for the CDR3: TGTGCCAGCAGTGAGGGAAGATTGCAGCCCCAGCATTTT. This encodes CASSEGRLQPQHF.

This rearrangement joins TRBV7-8 to TRBJ1-1; D unresolved. Trimming cost V 6 bases and J 0 bases, with 11 bases left between them. The germline V gene has CDR1 SGHVS and CDR2 FQNEAQ. There are 14 residues in the CDR3. The CDR3 region is CASRFSGVNTEAFF. The DNA for the CDR3 is TGTGCCAGCAGATTTAGTGGTGTGAACACTGAAGCTTTCTTT.

The V and J genes are TRBV7-9 and TRBJ1-1; D is perhaps TRBD1 (6 bases). There are 15 residues in the CDR3. CDR1 and CDR2 from the germline V gene are SEHNR and FQNEAQ (reference sequence). Deletions cut 5 bases from V and 1 base from J, with 14 bases between. The CDR3 here is CASSPSQQGNTEAFF. The CDR3, as DNA: TGTGCCAGCAGCCCCTCCCAACAGGGGAACACTGAAGCTTTCTTT.

The chain is built from TRBV10-3 and TRBJ1-1; the D is unclear. The CDR3 covers 13 residues. Germline values: CDR1 ENHRY, CDR2 SYGVKD. Trimming left V 3 bases short and J 3 bases short, with 8 bases between. The CDR3: CAISDLGDTEAFF. As DNA, the CDR3 is TGTGCCATCAGTGATCTTGGGGACACTGAAGCTTTCTTT.

V usage is TRBV3-1 (or the pseudogene TRBV3-2) and J usage is TRBJ2-1; 8 nucleotides match TRBD2. The germline V gene has CDR1 LGHDT and CDR2 YNNKEL (reference sequence). Unmatched junction bases numbered 5, after V lost 4 bases and J lost 6 bases. The CDR3 loop spans 14 amino acids. The DNA for the CDR3 is TGTGCCAGCAGCCCAGCGGGGGCCGTCAATGAGCAGTTCTTC. Translating gives CASSPAGAVNEQFF.

The chain carries TRBV2 and TRBJ1-1; perhaps TRBD1 as D (6 bases). Trimming took 5 bases from V and 0 from J, leaving 13 bases between them. Germline CDR1 is SNHLY and CDR2 is FYNNEI. The CDR3 spans 15 residues. The CDR3: CASSPGAVMNTEAFF. The CDR3 DNA sequence: TGTGCCAGCAGTCCGGGGGCAGTGATGAACACTGAAGCTTTCTTT.

The genes are TRBV7-8 and TRBJ1-3; 12 bases are a match to TRBD1. The CDR3 extends over 18 amino acids. CDR1 SGHVS and CDR2 FQNEAQ come from the germline V gene. J gave up 1 base and V 5 bases, and 9 bases lay outside the gene matches. This CDR3 is CASSLSRDRGLSGNTIYF. The CDR3 DNA is TGTGCCAGCAGCCTCAGCCGGGACAGGGGGCTTTCTGGAAACACCATATATTTT.

The rearrangement joins TRBV6-1 to TRBJ1-1, with D perhaps matching TRBD1 (6 bases). Trimming pared 2 bases from V and 8 bases from J, leaving 18 bases between. CDR3 size: 15 residues. From germline, CDR1 is MNHNS and CDR2 SASEGT. The CDR3 is CASSEPGHTLCEAFF. CDR3 bases: TGTGCCAGCAGTGAACCGGGACATACCCTTTGCGAAGCTTTCTTT.

The V and J genes are TRBV5-1 and TRBJ2-6; D gene ambiguous. V was clipped by 2 bases and J by 1 base, with 7 bases between them. CDR1 is SGHRS, CDR2 YFSETQ, per germline. The CDR3 consists of 15 residues. The CDR3 loop is CASSLWASGANVLTF. CDR3 nucleotides: TGCGCCAGCAGCTTATGGGCTTCTGGGGCCAACGTCCTGACTTTC. Together with reference TRBV5-1 and TRBJ2-6, the CDR3 gives the full variable domain: KAGVTQTPRYLIKTRGQQVTLSCSPISGHRSVSWYQQTPGQGLQFLFEYFSETQRNKGNFPGRFSGRQFSNSRSEMNVSTLELGDSALYLCASSLWASGANVLTFGAGSRLTVL.

The chain employs TRBV28 and TRBJ1-1; 11 bases map to TRBD1. The CDR3 is made up of 17 amino acids. Trimming at V came to 2 bases and at J to 6 bases, leaving 11 bases not matched to a gene. Germline lookup yields CDR1 MDHEN and CDR2 SYDVKM. DNA of the CDR3: TGTGCCAGCAGTTTAACGCCGGGGACAGGGGGAACGCCTGAAGCTTTCTTT. Translation gives CASSLTPGTGGTPEAFF.

This clone occurred a few times. The J gene is TRBJ2-1, the V gene TRBV7-3, with TRBD2 as a possible D gene (6 bases). This CDR3 comprises 15 residues. V was shortened by 0 bases and J by 7 bases, with 13 bases between the two germline ends. Germline V gene sequence: CDR1 SGHTA, CDR2 FQGTGA. DNA of the CDR3: TGTGCCAGCAGCTTAACCGGGGGTCCAGGGAATGAGCAGTTCTTC. It encodes CASSLTGGPGNEQFF.

The V gene is TRBV21-1, the J gene TRBJ2-1; the table's TRBD2 call for D was not verified on the DNA. TRBV21-1 is listed as a pseudogene. The CDR3 has 16 residues. The DNA of the CDR3 is TGTGCCAGCACGACAACTTATAGCGGGAGCGGTAATGAGCAGTTCTTC. This translates into CASTTTYSGSGNEQFF.

The chain couples TRBV27 to TRBJ1-5; D is unresolved. The CDR3 is 14 residues long. V was trimmed by 1 base and J by 4 bases, leaving 8 bases between them. Germline V gene sequence: CDR1 MNHEY, CDR2 SMNVEV (reference sequence). The CDR3 coding sequence is TGTGCCAGCAGTTTATTTGGGGATAATCAGCCCCAGCATTTT. This gives the protein CASSLFGDNQPQHF.

This clone was observed once. CDR3 in DNA: TGTGCCATCAGGATGGACAGACTGAACACTGAAGCTTTCTTT. Translating gives CAIRMDRLNTEAFF. This chain links TRBV10-3 with TRBJ1-1, with D perhaps matching TRBD1 (6 bases). Germline loops: CDR1 ENHRY, CDR2 SYGVKD. This CDR3 region has 14 residues. Trimming removed 6 bases from V and 0 bases from J, with 11 bases in between.

The chain uses TRBV5-1 and TRBJ2-7, with 7 bases that match TRBD1. Trimming removed 6 bases from V and 7 bases from J; junction bases left unmatched: 13. Germline values: CDR1 SGHRS, CDR2 YFSETQ. CDR3 length equals 14 residues. CDR3: CASNPRGLEVEQYF. Written as DNA, the CDR3 is TGCGCCAGCAACCCTAGGGGGCTCGAGGTAGAGCAGTACTTC.

The rearrangement uses TRBV12-5 and TRBJ2-5; TRBD1 matches at 9 bases. The CDR3 has 19 amino acids. Germline assignment: CDR1 LGHNT and CDR2 FRNRAP. V shed 5 bases and J 5 bases; nucleotides not matched to a gene: 21. CDR3 DNA sequence: TGTGCTAGTGGTCGCAGGACAGGGGACTCTTCAGGGGTTCGGGAGACCCAGTACTTC. This translates into CASGRRTGDSSGVRETQYF.

This chain connects TRBV6-5 to TRBJ1-2; TRBD1 aligns across 9 bases. Trimming took 7 bases from V and 8 from J; bases not matched to a gene: 5. Germline assignment: CDR1 MNHEY and CDR2 SVGAGI. The CDR3 contains 12 residues. The CDR3 DNA follows: TGTGCCAGCAAGGACAGGGGAAGAGGCTACACCTTC. It yields the protein CASKDRGRGYTF.

V and J are TRBV5-1 and TRBJ1-6; D gene uncertain. V dropped 0 bases and J dropped 8 bases, with 9 bases sitting between them. CDR1 and CDR2 (germline): SGHRS, YFSETQ. This CDR3 region has 14 residues. The CDR3 bases are TGCGCCAGCAGCTTGGGCCGTGGAGATTCACCCCTCCACTTT. As protein: CASSLGRGDSPLHF.

This sequence joins TRBV10-1 and TRBJ2-2, with D hard to call. V dropped 5 bases and J dropped 7 bases, with 20 bases sitting between them. This CDR3 spans 16 amino acids. CDR1 and CDR2 from the germline V gene are WNHNN and SYGVQD (reference sequence). In DNA, the CDR3 is TGCGCCAGCAGTAATACCGACGGGTTTGGCTACGGGGAGCTGTTTTTT. Its protein is CASSNTDGFGYGELFF.

The genes are TRBV6-1 and TRBJ2-7; 8 bases are shared with TRBD1. V trimming: 1 base; J trimming: 0 bases; junction bases outside the gene matches: 17. This CDR3 comprises 20 residues. Germline V gives CDR1 MNHNS, CDR2 SASEGT. CDR3 residues: CASSEVGGQGLIRISYEQYF. The CDR3 region has the DNA TGTGCCAGCAGTGAAGTGGGAGGACAGGGCCTAATTCGGATCTCCTACGAGCAGTACTTC.

The rearrangement uses TRBV5-1 and TRBJ2-7; no clear D. CDR3 length: 14 residues. Germline CDR1 is SGHRS and CDR2 is YFSETQ. The V end was cut by 2 bases, the J end by 0 bases, with 9 bases between. CDR3 residues: CASSFQASSYEQYF. DNA for the CDR3: TGCGCCAGCAGCTTCCAGGCCAGCTCCTACGAGCAGTACTTC.

This rearrangement joins TRBV7-9 to TRBJ2-1; tentatively, D is TRBD2 (6 bases). The CDR3 contains 14 residues. CDR1 SEHNR and CDR2 FQNEAQ come from the germline V gene (reference sequence). Between the trimmed V and J ends, which lost 5 bases and 4 bases, there was a span of 12 bases. CDR3 DNA sequence: TGTGCCAGCAGCCTCGGGACTGCTTACAATGAGCAGTTCTTC. Amino acid sequence: CASSLGTAYNEQFF.

The rearrangement uses TRBV18 and TRBJ1-4, with D perhaps matching TRBD1 (6 bases). Germline lookup yields CDR1 KGHSH and CDR2 LQKENI. V shed 5 bases and J shed 8 bases, with 15 bases lying between them. The CDR3 extends over 14 amino acids. The CDR3 loop reads CASSASQDREKLFF. The CDR3 DNA is TGTGCCAGCTCAGCCAGCCAAGACAGGGAAAAACTGTTTTTT.

The chain has TRBV5-8 and TRBJ2-7; D possibly matches TRBD1 or TRBD2 (5 bases each). Between the trimmed V and J ends, which lost 0 bases and 5 bases, there was a span of 15 bases. CDR3 length: 15 residues. Germline V gene lookup returns CDR1 SGHTS and CDR2 YDEGEE. CDR3 residues: CASSLARGEIDEQYF. CDR3 in DNA: TGTGCCAGCAGCTTGGCGAGGGGAGAGATCGACGAGCAGTACTTC. The variable domain in full, completed from reference TRBV5-8 and TRBJ2-7, reads EAGVTQSPTHLIKTRGQQATLRCSPISGHTSVYWYQQALGLGLQFLLWYDEGEERNRGNFPPRFSGRQFPNYSSELNVNALELEDSALYLCASSLARGEIDEQYFGPGTRLTVT.

In regard to this clone: Other nucleotide sequences from this sample produce the same CDR3. The rearrangement joins TRBV19 to TRBJ1-5; 8 bases are shared with TRBD1. The CDR3 runs 14 residues. J lost 7 bases, V lost 4 bases, and 6 bases had no gene match. Germline assignment: CDR1 LNHDA and CDR2 SQIVND (reference sequence). The CDR3 sequence: CASSTTGGHQPQHF. Here the CDR3 DNA reads TGTGCCAGTAGTACCACAGGGGGACACCAGCCCCAGCATTTT.